This note documents a single T cell receptor beta chain sequence. This sample stems from a study of blood T cell repertoires in COVID-19. Per the original methods: Researchers report that nucleated cell counts were estimated from reference gene primer amplification. Clones were sequenced by immunoSEQ multiplex PCR, and TCRdb holds only the in-frame ones, with some missing. That table supplies the V and J calls and clone size; D and trimming were determined from the DNA. The sample lists roughly 200,000 clones; around four fifths were seen once. What was sequenced was peripheral blood. This receptor was identified in a woman of 80 years or more with COVID-19, enrolled during active disease.

The CDR3 reads CASSGGMNEKLFF. The CDR3 coding sequence is TGCGCCAGCAGTGGGGGCATGAATGAAAAACTGTTTTTT. The chain recombines TRBV10-1 with TRBJ1-4; D perhaps matches TRBD1 (5 bases). Germline V gene sequence: CDR1 WNHNN, CDR2 SYGVQD (reference sequence). The germline V and J ends were trimmed by 4 bases and 5 bases, with 8 bases remaining between them. The CDR3 extends over 13 amino acids.